The rows below give T cell receptor beta chains drawn from one sample of a study of blood T cell repertoires in COVID-19. Repertoires were generated with immunoSEQ multiplex PCR, while TCRdb's copy carries only in-frame clones and drops some. The repertoire holds 52,000 or so clones, with about 70% as singletons. The sequencing input was peripheral blood. The receptors originated from a middle-aged man with active or convalescent COVID-19. Each CDR3 is given with its conserved first and last residue. The order of the fields is V gene, clone size, D gene, J gene, CDR3 DNA, CDR3 protein. The D gene is left open where the match is weak. The listing skips clone size in some rows; elsewhere it reads once, few, many or a size class.

TRBV19	-	TRBD1	TRBJ1-5	TGTGCCAGTAGTAGGGACAGGAATCAGCCCCAGCATTTT	CASSRDRNQPQHF
TRBV7-2	-	TRBD2	TRBJ2-2	TGTGCCAGCAGCTCCGGTCTTAGGGGACTAGCGGCGGGGGAGCTGTTTTTT	CASSSGLRGLAAGELFF
TRBV7-2	-	-	TRBJ2-1	TGTGCCAGCAGCTATCCCGGGAGTCGGAGGGATGAGCAGTTCTTC	CASSYPGSRRDEQFF
TRBV7-2	-	-	TRBJ2-3	TGTGCCAGCAGCTTAGTGGGCCTAGCCACAGATACGCAGTATTTT	CASSLVGLATDTQYF
TRBV9	-	-	TRBJ2-3	TGTGCCAGCAGCGCAACGGGGGGCCTCACAGATACGCAGTATTTT	CASSATGGLTDTQYF
TRBV7-3	few	TRBD2	TRBJ2-2	TGTGCCAGCAGCTGGGGGACTACATCGAACACCGGGGAGCTGTTTTTT	CASSWGTTSNTGELFF
TRBV11-2	few	-	TRBJ1-3	TGTGCCAGCAGCTTAGAATCTTCAGGGACAACCTCTGGAAACACCATATATTTT	CASSLESSGTTSGNTIYF
TRBV3-1/TRBV3-2	-	-	TRBJ1-5	TGTGCCAGCAGCCAAAGTGCAGGGGATCAGCCCCAGCATTTT	CASSQSAGDQPQHF
TRBV7-3	-	-	TRBJ2-1	TGTGCCAGCAGCTTCGGGGGACACAATGAGCAGTTCTTC	CASSFGGHNEQFF
TRBV3-1/TRBV3-2	-	TRBD1	TRBJ1-5	TGTGCCAGCAGCCAAGCACAGGGGTTGGGGCAGCCCCAGCATTTT	CASSQAQGLGQPQHF
TRBV12-3/TRBV12-4	-	-	TRBJ2-7	TGTGCCAGCAGTTTGGCTGGGGCTGGCGAGCAGTACTTC	CASSLAGAGEQYF
TRBV6-6	-	TRBD2	TRBJ2-7	TGTGCCAGCAGTCCTGGACTAGCGGGAGGACGACTCTACGAGCAGTACTTC	CASSPGLAGGRLYEQYF
TRBV5-1	-	-	TRBJ1-1	TGCGCCAGCAGCTTGGGGACAGCGAACACTGAAGCTTTCTTT	CASSLGTANTEAFF
TRBV29-1	-	-	TRBJ2-7	TGCAGCGTCCTGGGGCAGCCTGGCGAGCAGTACTTC	CSVLGQPGEQYF
TRBV12-5	-	TRBD1	TRBJ2-3	TGTGCTAGTGCCTCCCTCCCAGGGGGACCGGGAGATACGCAGTATTTT	CASASLPGGPGDTQYF
TRBV2	-	TRBD1	TRBJ1-2	TGTGCCAGCAGTGAATCGAGCAGGGGGCAACCCTATGGCTACACCTTC	CASSESSRGQPYGYTF
TRBV11-2	-	-	TRBJ2-5	TGTGCCAGCAGCTTGAGCGAAGGGACCCAGTACTTC	CASSLSEGTQYF
TRBV4-1	few	-	TRBJ2-5	TGCGCCAGCAGCCAAGTCAGGTACCAAGAGACCCAGTACTTC	CASSQVRYQETQYF
TRBV3-1/TRBV3-2	-	-	TRBJ1-2	TGTGCCAGCAGCCAAGAGGTGTCAGGGGCACGGGGTGGCTACACCTTC	CASSQEVSGARGGYTF
TRBV5-1	once	-	TRBJ1-2	TGCGCCAGCAGCTTGGCCCTAGACCCTCAATATGGCTACACCTTC	CASSLALDPQYGYTF
TRBV27	-	TRBD2	TRBJ2-3	TGTGCCAGCAGTAAACTAGCGGGGGCCACAGATACGCAGTATTTT	CASSKLAGATDTQYF
TRBV6-5	-	-	TRBJ1-3	TGTGCCAGCATTATTTCCCTCTCTGGAAACACCATATATTTT	CASIISLSGNTIYF
TRBV5-1	-	TRBD2	TRBJ2-1	TGCGCCAGCAGCTTCGCCCCAGGGGCGGGAGGCATCAATGAGCAGTTCTTC	CASSFAPGAGGINEQFF
TRBV7-9	-	-	TRBJ2-1	TGTGCCAGCAGCTTAGCGGGAGAGAGTAGGGACAATGAGCAGTTCTTC	CASSLAGESRDNEQFF
TRBV7-9	-	TRBD1	TRBJ1-3	TGTGCCAGCAGCTTAGCAAGGACAGGTTCTGGAAACACCATATATTTT	CASSLARTGSGNTIYF
TRBV7-6	-	-	TRBJ1-5	TGTGCCAGCAGCCAGGACAGTTTACAGCCCCAGCATTTT	CASSQDSLQPQHF
TRBV5-6	-	-	TRBJ1-2	TGTGCCAGCAGCTGGCGCGGGTTCGGAGGCTACACCTTC	CASSWRGFGGYTF
TRBV2	-	TRBD1	TRBJ1-6	TGTGCCAGCACATTGACAGGGAACTATAATTCACCCCTCCACTTT	CASTLTGNYNSPLHF
TRBV28	-	TRBD2	TRBJ2-1	TGTGGGTCAATAGCGGGGGGGGACAATGAGCAGTTCTTC	CGSIAGGDNEQFF
TRBV7-9	few	-	TRBJ2-1	TGTGCCAGCAGCCCCCGGGAAAGGACTAATGAGCAGTTCTTC	CASSPRERTNEQFF
TRBV19	-	-	TRBJ2-3	TGTGCCAGTAGTAGGGGCGGCGGGGGCACAGATACGCAGTATTTT	CASSRGGGGTDTQYF
TRBV19	-	TRBD1	TRBJ1-4	TGTGCCAGTAGTACCCCGGGACAGGGGATTACAACTAATGAAAAACTGTTTTTT	CASSTPGQGITTNEKLFF
TRBV7-8	-	TRBD1	TRBJ2-1	TGTGCCAGCAGCCCTGGGGACAGGCACAATGAGCAGTTCTTC	CASSPGDRHNEQFF
TRBV7-9	-	-	TRBJ2-2	TGTGCCAGCGGGGCAGGAAGACAAACCGGGGAGCTGTTTTTT	CASGAGRQTGELFF
TRBV7-8	-	-	TRBJ1-5	TGTGCCAGCAGCACCCGCCAGGGGAGAGATCAGCCCCAGCATTTT	CASSTRQGRDQPQHF
TRBV7-3	-	-	TRBJ2-5	TGTGCCAGCAGCTTAATAGGAGTTGCGGGACAAGAGACCCAGTACTTC	CASSLIGVAGQETQYF
TRBV5-1	-	-	TRBJ2-7	TGCGCCAGCAGCTTCCAGAATCCGTTGCTCTACGAGCAGTACTTC	CASSFQNPLLYEQYF
TRBV12-3/TRBV12-4	medium-sized	-	TRBJ2-5	TGTGCCAGCAGTCTGGACATCGGAGAGACCCAGTACTTC	CASSLDIGETQYF
TRBV19	-	-	TRBJ2-1	TGTGCCAGTACGGTTACAGGGTCCTACAATGAGCAGTTCTTC	CASTVTGSYNEQFF
TRBV6-6	-	TRBD1	TRBJ2-1	TGTGCCAGCAGTTATTCAATCGACAGGGGCAATGAGCAGTTCTTC	CASSYSIDRGNEQFF
TRBV11-1	once	-	TRBJ1-2	TGTGCCAGCGCCGCAGGTTACTATGGCTACACCTTC	CASAAGYYGYTF